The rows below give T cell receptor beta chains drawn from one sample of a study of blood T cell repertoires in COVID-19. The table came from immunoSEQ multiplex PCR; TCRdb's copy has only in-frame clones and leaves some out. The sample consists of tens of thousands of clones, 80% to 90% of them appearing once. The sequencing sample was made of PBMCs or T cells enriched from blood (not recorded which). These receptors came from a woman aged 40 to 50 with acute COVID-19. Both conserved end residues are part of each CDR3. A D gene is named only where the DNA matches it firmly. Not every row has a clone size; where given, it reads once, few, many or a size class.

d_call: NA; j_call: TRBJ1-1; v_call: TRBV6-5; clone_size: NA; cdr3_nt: TGTGCCAGCAGGAGAAAAGACACTGAAGCTTTCTTT; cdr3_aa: CASRRKDTEAFF
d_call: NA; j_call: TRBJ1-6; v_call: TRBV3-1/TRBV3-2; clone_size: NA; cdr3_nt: TGTGCCAGCAGCCCTAGACAGGCTAATTCACCCCTCCACTTT; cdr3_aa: CASSPRQANSPLHF
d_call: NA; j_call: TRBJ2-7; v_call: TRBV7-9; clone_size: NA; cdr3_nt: TGTGCCAGCAGCCCCATAGGGGTGCGACAACCACGTCCGTCCGAGCAGTACTTC; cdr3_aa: CASSPIGVRQPRPSEQYF
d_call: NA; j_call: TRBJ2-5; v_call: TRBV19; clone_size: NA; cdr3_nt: TGTGCCAGTAGAGGACGAAGGGGGGGAGAGACCCAGTACTTC; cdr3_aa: CASRGRRGGETQYF
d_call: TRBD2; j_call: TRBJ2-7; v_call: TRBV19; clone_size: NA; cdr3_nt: TGTGCCAGTAGTCCTGTAGCGGGAGTAACCTACGAGCAGTACTTC; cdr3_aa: CASSPVAGVTYEQYF
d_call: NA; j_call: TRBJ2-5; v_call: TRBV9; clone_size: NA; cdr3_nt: TGTGCCAGCAGCGTAGCGGTGGGAGGAGAGACCCAGTACTTC; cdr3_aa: CASSVAVGGETQYF
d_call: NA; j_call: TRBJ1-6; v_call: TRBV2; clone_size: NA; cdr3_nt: TGTGCCAGCAGTGAGAGCGGGGTAGGAGCGGTGGGCTCACCCCTCCACTTT; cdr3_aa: CASSESGVGAVGSPLHF
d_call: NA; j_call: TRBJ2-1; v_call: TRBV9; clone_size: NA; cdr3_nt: TGTGCCAGCAGCGTACAAGCGGGTCCGGGCCATGAGCAGTTCTTC; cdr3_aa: CASSVQAGPGHEQFF
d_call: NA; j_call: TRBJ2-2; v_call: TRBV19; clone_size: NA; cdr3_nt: TGTGCCAGCCAGTACGGGGAAACGAACACCGGGGAGCTGTTTTTT; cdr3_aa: CASQYGETNTGELFF
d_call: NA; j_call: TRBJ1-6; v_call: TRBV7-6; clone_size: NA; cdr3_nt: TGTGCCAGCAGCCCCCTTTCTTATAATTCACCCCTCCACTTT; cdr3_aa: CASSPLSYNSPLHF
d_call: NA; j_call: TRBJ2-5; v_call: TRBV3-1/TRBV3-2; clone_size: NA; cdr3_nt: TGTGCCAGCAGTTCCCAGAGCAGAGGGCTAGTAGAGACCCAGTACTTC; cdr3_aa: CASSSQSRGLVETQYF
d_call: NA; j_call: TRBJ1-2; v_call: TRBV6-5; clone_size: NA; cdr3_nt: TGTGCCAGCAGGAACTTCCTTTATGGCTACACCTTC; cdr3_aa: CASRNFLYGYTF
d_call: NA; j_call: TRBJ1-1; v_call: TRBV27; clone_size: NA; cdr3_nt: TGTGCCAGCAGTTTCCGGGGAGGGAACACTGAAGCTTTCTTT; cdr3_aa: CASSFRGGNTEAFF
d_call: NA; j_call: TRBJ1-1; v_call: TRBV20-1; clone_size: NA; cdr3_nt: TGCAGTGCTAGTGGCCCGCAGGGTGGAAACACTGAAGCTTTCTTT; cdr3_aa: CSASGPQGGNTEAFF
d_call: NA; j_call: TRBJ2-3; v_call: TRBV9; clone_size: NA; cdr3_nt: TGTGCCAGCAGCGCTAGAGGTTTAACGCGGGCAGATACGCAGTATTTT; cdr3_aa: CASSARGLTRADTQYF
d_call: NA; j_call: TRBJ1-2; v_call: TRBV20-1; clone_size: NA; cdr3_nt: TGCAGTGCTAGAGAAGGAGGAGGCTACACCTTC; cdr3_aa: CSAREGGGYTF
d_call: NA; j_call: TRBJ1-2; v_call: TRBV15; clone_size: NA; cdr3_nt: TGTGCCACCAGCAGAGGGGGGGGGATGGGCTACACCTTC; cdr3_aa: CATSRGGGMGYTF
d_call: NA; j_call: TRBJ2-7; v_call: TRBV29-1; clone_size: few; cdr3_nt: TGCAGCGCCGGTTATGGGAGGGGGTCCTACGAGCAGTACTTC; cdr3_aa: CSAGYGRGSYEQYF
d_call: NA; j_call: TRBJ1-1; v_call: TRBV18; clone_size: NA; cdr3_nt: TGTGCCAGCTCACCAGGTCCCACTCAAATGAACACTGAAGCTTTCTTT; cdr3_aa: CASSPGPTQMNTEAFF
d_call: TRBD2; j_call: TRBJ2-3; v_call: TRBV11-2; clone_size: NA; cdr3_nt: TGTGCCAGCAGCGTCTTGGGGGGGGTCTCAGGCACAGATACGCAGTATTTT; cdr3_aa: CASSVLGGVSGTDTQYF
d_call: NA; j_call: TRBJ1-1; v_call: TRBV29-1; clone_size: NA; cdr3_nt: TGCAGCGTTGACCCCCTGCGTCCGAACACTGAAGCTTTCTTT; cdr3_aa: CSVDPLRPNTEAFF
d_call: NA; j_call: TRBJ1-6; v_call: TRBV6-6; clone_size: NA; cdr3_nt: TGTGCCAGCAGTCGAGTCTTTGAGGGCAATAATTCACCCCTCCACTTT; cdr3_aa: CASSRVFEGNNSPLHF
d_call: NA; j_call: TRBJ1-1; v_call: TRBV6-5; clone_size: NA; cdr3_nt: TGTGCCAGCCTTTTGAGGAACACTGAAGCTTTCTTT; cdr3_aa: CASLLRNTEAFF
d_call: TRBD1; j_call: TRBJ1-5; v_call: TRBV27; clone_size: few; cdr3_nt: TGTGCCAGCAGTTCCGGGACAGGCAATCAGCCCCAGCATTTT; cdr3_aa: CASSSGTGNQPQHF
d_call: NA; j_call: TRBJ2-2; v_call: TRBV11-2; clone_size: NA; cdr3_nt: TGTGCCAGCAGCTTAGACCCAGGGCTGGGGGAGCTGTTTTTT; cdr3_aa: CASSLDPGLGELFF
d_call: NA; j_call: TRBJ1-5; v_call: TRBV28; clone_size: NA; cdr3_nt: TGTGCCAGTAGTTTCATCGGTGCGTATAGCAATCAGCCCCAGCATTTT; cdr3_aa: CASSFIGAYSNQPQHF
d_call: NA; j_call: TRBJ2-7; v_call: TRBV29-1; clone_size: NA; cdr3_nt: TGCAGCGTTGAAGAGGGGGGTTCCTACGAGCAGTACTTC; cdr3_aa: CSVEEGGSYEQYF
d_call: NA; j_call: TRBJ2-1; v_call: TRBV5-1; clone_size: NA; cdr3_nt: TGCGCCAGCAGCTTGGGACATATTCTTAGCTCCTACAATGAGCAGTTCTTC; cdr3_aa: CASSLGHILSSYNEQFF
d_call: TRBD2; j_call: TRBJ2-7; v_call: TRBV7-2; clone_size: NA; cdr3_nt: TGTGCCAGCAGCTTAGCGGGGACTAGCGACTACGAGCAGTACTTC; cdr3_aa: CASSLAGTSDYEQYF
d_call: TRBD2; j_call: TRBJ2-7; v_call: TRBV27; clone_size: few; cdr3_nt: TGTGCCAGTCTCACCGGGACTAGCGACTACGAGCAGTACTTC; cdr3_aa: CASLTGTSDYEQYF
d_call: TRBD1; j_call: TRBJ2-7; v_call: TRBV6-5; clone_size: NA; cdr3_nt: TGTGCCAGCAGGACAGGGTACTCGTTTTACGAGCAGTACTTC; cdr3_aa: CASRTGYSFYEQYF
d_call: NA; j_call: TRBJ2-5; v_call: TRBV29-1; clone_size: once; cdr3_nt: TGCAGCGTTGACAGGGGTCCGTACCAAGAGACCCAGTACTTC; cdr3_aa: CSVDRGPYQETQYF
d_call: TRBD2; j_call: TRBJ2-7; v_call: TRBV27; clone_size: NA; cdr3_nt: TGTGCCAGCAGCCGCGGGACTAGCGGGAGGGAAGAGCAGTACTTC; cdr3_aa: CASSRGTSGREEQYF
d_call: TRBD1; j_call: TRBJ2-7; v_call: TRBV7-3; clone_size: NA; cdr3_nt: TGTGCCAGCAGCCACGGACAGGGTTACGAGCAGTACTTC; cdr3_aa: CASSHGQGYEQYF
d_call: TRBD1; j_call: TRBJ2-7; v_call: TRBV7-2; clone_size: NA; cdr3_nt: TGTGCCAGCAGCGAACGGGACAGGGGTCTGGACGAGCAGTACTTC; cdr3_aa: CASSERDRGLDEQYF
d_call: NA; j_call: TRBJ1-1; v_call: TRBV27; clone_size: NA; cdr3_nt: TGTGCCAGCAGTCCCCAGGGTAGGGGAACTGAAGCTTTCTTT; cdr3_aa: CASSPQGRGTEAFF
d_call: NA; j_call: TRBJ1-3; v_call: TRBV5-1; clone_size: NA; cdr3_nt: TGCGCCAGCAGCTTGGGGGCGGGGGCGCCGTACTCTGGAAACACCATATATTTT; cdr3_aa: CASSLGAGAPYSGNTIYF
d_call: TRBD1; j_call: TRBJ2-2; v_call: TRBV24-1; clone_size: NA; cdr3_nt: TGTGCCACCAGTGACCCGGGACAGGGGGCCCCTACCGGGGAGCTGTTTTTT; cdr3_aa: CATSDPGQGAPTGELFF
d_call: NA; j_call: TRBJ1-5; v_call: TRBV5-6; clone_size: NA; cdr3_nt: TGTGCCAGCAGCTTGAGTCCCCAGGGGAATCAGCCCCAGCATTTT; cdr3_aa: CASSLSPQGNQPQHF
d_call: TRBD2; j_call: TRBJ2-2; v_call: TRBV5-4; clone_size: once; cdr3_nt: TGTGCCAGCAGCCCGACTAGCGGGAGGGCCGACACCGGGGAGCTGTTTTTT; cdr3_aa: CASSPTSGRADTGELFF
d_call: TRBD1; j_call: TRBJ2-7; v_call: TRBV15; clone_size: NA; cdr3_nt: TGTGCCACCAGCATCCGAGGACAGGGGGCTTACGAGCAGTACTTC; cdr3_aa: CATSIRGQGAYEQYF
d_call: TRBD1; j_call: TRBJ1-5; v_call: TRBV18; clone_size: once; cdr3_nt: TGTGCCAGCTCACTAAACCCAGGGGGCGCGAATCAGCCCCAGCATTTT; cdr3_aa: CASSLNPGGANQPQHF